The 27 T cell receptor beta chains reported below all come from one sample, sequenced in a study of breast tumors, draining lymph nodes, adjacent tissues (dated by TCRdb to 2016 to 2018). The lymph node samples were taken from the axillary draining lymph nodes of breast cancer patients. The library was prepared using multiplex PCR. Sequencing used an Illumina HiSeq 2000. TCRdb itself trimmed the public reads at Q25 with fastp, ran MiXCR and retained productive beta chains. Each CDR3 protein appears once, grouped with its most common genes and DNA. This sample gives approximately 90,000 distinct CDR3 sequences in total; approximately 31% of them show up just once. Around 8.1% of the sample is in the top ten clones. Sample: axillary lymph node tissue. These receptors were taken from a female donor with breast cancer. Some clones in this sample may be carry-over from other donors' samples.

This clonotype has at least ten counts. J is TRBJ2-2 and V is TRBV11-3; no clear D gene. The V and J ends lost 1 base and 4 bases respectively, with 4 bases between them. Germline V lookup: CDR1 SGHNT, CDR2 YENEEA. The CDR3 loop spans 13 amino acids. CDR3 nucleotides: TGTGCCAGCAGCTTAGCCGTCACCGGGGAGCTGTTTTTT. Residues: CASSLAVTGELFF.

This clonotype occurred many times. This chain uses TRBV5-1 with TRBJ2-3, with 7 bases matching TRBD2. V lost 6 bases and J lost 2; bases outside the gene matches: 6. The CDR3 contains 14 residues. Per the germline V gene, CDR1 is SGHRS and CDR2 is YFSETQ. DNA for the CDR3: TGCGCCAGCAACGGACTAGGAGACACAGATACGCAGTATTTT. Protein: CASNGLGDTDTQYF. The entire variable domain, with the rest obtained from reference TRBV5-1 and TRBJ2-3, is as follows: KAGVTQTPRYLIKTRGQQVTLSCSPISGHRSVSWYQQTPGQGLQFLFEYFSETQRNKGNFPGRFSGRQFSNSRSEMNVSTLELGDSALYLCASNGLGDTDTQYFGPGTRLTVL.

V is TRBV12-3 or TRBV12-4 and J is TRBJ1-1; the D is unclear. The CDR3 is 12 residues long. V was shortened by 5 bases and J by 5 bases, with 9 bases between the two germline ends. The CDR3 sequence: CASSKGGTEAFF. In DNA, the CDR3 is TGTGCCAGCAGTAAAGGAGGGACTGAAGCTTTCTTT.

This clonotype was seen repeatedly, ten times or more. The chain combines TRBV7-9 with TRBJ2-3; tentatively, D is TRBD1 (6 bases). Deletions cut 3 bases from V and 2 bases from J, with 12 bases between. The CDR3 sequence is 15 residues long. CDR1 is SEHNR and CDR2 is FQNEAQ in the germline V gene (reference sequence). This CDR3 reads CASSLGQGPTDTQYF. The DNA of the CDR3 is TGTGCCAGCAGCTTGGGACAAGGCCCCACAGATACGCAGTATTTT.

This clonotype was seen many times. The rearrangement links TRBV6-6 to TRBJ1-5; D not certain. Trimming cost V 6 bases and J 1 base, with 7 bases left between them. The CDR3 length is 13 residues. Germline V CDR1 and CDR2: MNHNY, SVGAGI (reference sequence). CDR3 residues: CASRVSSNQPQHF. The CDR3 DNA reads as TGTGCCAGCAGGGTCTCCAGCAATCAGCCCCAGCATTTT.

The chain has TRBV27 and TRBJ1-1, with 7 bases lining up with TRBD1. V shed 6 bases and J 3 bases; nucleotides not matched to a gene: 7. The CDR3 contains 14 residues. In germline, CDR1 is MNHEY, CDR2 SMNVEV (reference sequence). CDR3 DNA: TGTGCCAGCAGAAAGTCAGGGGGGTACACTGAAGCTTTCTTT. Its translation: CASRKSGGYTEAFF.

Many counts were recorded for this clonotype. The chain recombines TRBV28 with TRBJ2-1; D call uncertain. V was trimmed by 2 bases and J by 3 bases, leaving 8 bases between them. The germline V gene encodes CDR1 MDHEN and CDR2 SYDVKM. The CDR3 consists of 14 residues. CDR3 region: CASSLESVYNEQFF. CDR3 in DNA: TGTGCCAGCAGTTTAGAGTCAGTCTACAATGAGCAGTTCTTC.

This clonotype was found many times. This rearrangement joins TRBV30 to TRBJ1-3, with a possible D match to TRBD1 (5 bases). The CDR3 is made up of 14 amino acids. The V end was cut by 1 base, the J end by 3 bases, with 10 bases between. Germline values: CDR1 GTSNPN, CDR2 SVGIG (reference sequence). This chain's CDR3 is CAWSGDPFGNTIYF. Here the CDR3 DNA reads TGTGCCTGGAGTGGGGACCCGTTTGGAAACACCATATATTTT.

This clonotype was detected ten times or more. J is TRBJ2-1 and V is TRBV11-1; perhaps TRBD2 as D (6 bases). The V gene's germline CDR1 is SGHAT and CDR2 FQDESV (reference sequence). This CDR3 is 14 amino acids long. Trimming took off 5 bases at V and 6 bases at J, with 14 bases between the two ends. This CDR3 reads CASSARDWFNEQFF. The CDR3 DNA is TGTGCCAGCAGCGCGCGGGACTGGTTCAATGAGCAGTTCTTC.

Regarding this clonotype: At one boundary the junction diverges from the germline segment, which might be a read error. The rearrangement links TRBV11-3 to TRBJ2-7, with D perhaps matching TRBD2 (6 bases). The CDR3 runs 15 residues. Germline values: CDR1 SGHNT, CDR2 YENEEA. This CDR3 reads CASTVGGSQTSERYF. CDR3 in DNA: TGTGCCAGCACCGTCGGGGGTTCTCAAACCTCCGAGCGGTACTTC.

Comments on this clonotype: The junction departs from germline at one end; a sequencing error may be responsible. CDR3 region: CASSVGTLPIHGSTF. DNA for the CDR3: TGTGCCAGCAGCGTTGGCACACTCCCGATCCATGGCTCCACCTTC. The gene calls are TRBV9 and TRBJ1-2, with no clear D. This CDR3 spans 15 amino acids. The germline gives CDR1 SGDLS, CDR2 YYNGEE. The full variable domain, with the rest looked up from reference TRBV9 and TRBJ1-2, is DSGVTQTPKHLITATGQRVTLRCSPRSGDLSVYWYQQSLDQGLQFLIQYYNGEERAKGNILERFSAQQFPDLHSELNLSSLELGDSALYFCASSVGTLPIHGSTFGSGTRLTVV.

This clonotype qualifies as medium-sized (0.01 to 0.1%). The genes are TRBV7-2 and TRBJ2-7; 7 nucleotides align to TRBD1. This CDR3 spans 12 amino acids. Per the germline V gene, CDR1 is SGHTA and CDR2 is FQGNSA. Germline trimming cut 3 bases from V and 9 bases from J; bases unmatched to any gene: 5. CDR3 DNA sequence: TGTGCCAGCAGCTTCAACGGACAGGCGCAGTACTTC. This encodes CASSFNGQAQYF.

This clonotype has ten or more counts. As DNA, the CDR3 is TGTGCCATCGGGTGGGATAGCTACGAGCAGTACTTC. Protein: CAIGWDSYEQYF. This sequence joins TRBV10-3 and TRBJ2-7; D uncertain. The CDR3 totals 12 residues. CDR1 is ENHRY and CDR2 is SYGVKD in the germline V gene. The V end lost 8 bases, the J end lost 3 bases, and 11 bases lay between the germline ends.

In this sample, this clonotype turned up many times. J is TRBJ1-2 and V is TRBV5-5, with D possibly matching TRBD1 (5 bases). The V end lost 0 bases, the J end lost 4 bases, and 13 bases lay between the germline ends. The CDR3 loop spans 15 amino acids. Germline V gene data show CDR1 as SGHKS and CDR2 as YYEKEE (reference sequence). The CDR3 region is CASSLVQAPRYGYTF. Written as DNA, the CDR3 is TGTGCCAGCAGCTTGGTACAGGCGCCGCGCTATGGCTACACCTTC.

The chain employs TRBV20-1 and TRBJ1-2; 8 bases match TRBD1. Germline V lookup: CDR1 DFQATT, CDR2 SNEGSKA (reference sequence). This CDR3 has 16 residues. V lost 0 bases, J lost 7 bases, and 13 bases stayed unmatched. The CDR3 DNA follows: TGCAGTGCTAGAGATGGGACAGGAATTGCCGGGGGTGGCTACACCTTC. Amino acid sequence: CSARDGTGIAGGGYTF.

This clonotype was seen many times. The chain combines TRBV5-1 with TRBJ2-7; 9 bases map to TRBD1. J was trimmed by 5 bases and V by 4 bases; bases with no gene match: 10. CDR3 length equals 15 residues. Germline V gene data show CDR1 as SGHRS and CDR2 as YFSETQ. The CDR3 reads CASSQTGTGFDEQYF. The CDR3 nucleotides read TGCGCCAGCAGCCAAACCGGGACAGGGTTCGACGAGCAGTACTTC.

This clonotype came up many times. CDR3 protein: CSVVPGTGVYNEQFF. The CDR3 region has the DNA TGCAGCGTTGTACCCGGGACAGGGGTCTACAATGAGCAGTTCTTC. This chain uses TRBV29-1 with TRBJ2-1; 10 bases match TRBD1. Germline trimming cut 4 bases from V and 3 bases from J; bases unmatched to any gene: 6. In germline, CDR1 is SQVTM, CDR2 ANQGSEA. The CDR3 consists of 15 residues.

In its sample, this clonotype was seen many times. V and J are TRBV25-1 and TRBJ2-3; TRBD2 matches at 12 bases. Trimming at V came to 2 bases and at J to 4 bases, leaving 4 bases not matched to a gene. Germline V gives CDR1 MGHDK, CDR2 SYGVNS. This CDR3 is built from 16 residues. This chain's CDR3 is CASSEGTSGWADTQYF. The CDR3 nucleotides read TGTGCCAGCAGTGAAGGGACTAGCGGGTGGGCAGATACGCAGTATTTT.

This clonotype was recorded many times. The chain is built from TRBV20-1 and TRBJ1-1; D unclear. CDR1 is DFQATT and CDR2 is SNEGSKA in the germline V gene (reference sequence). V was clipped by 3 bases and J by 1 base, with 6 bases between them. CDR3 length equals 12 residues. CDR3 in amino acids: CSARSGNTEAFF. CDR3 DNA sequence: TGCAGTGCTAGGTCAGGGAACACTGAAGCTTTCTTT.

This chain connects TRBV20-1 to TRBJ2-1; no reliable D call. V was cut by 0 bases and J by 9 bases, with 0 bases left in between. CDR3 length: 9 amino acids. From germline, CDR1 is DFQATT and CDR2 SNEGSKA (reference sequence). CDR3 nucleotides: TGCAGTGCTAGAGATGAGCAGTTCTTC. Its protein product is CSARDEQFF.

This clonotype was seen many times. The CDR3 here is CASNGGRGGQYF. CDR3 in DNA: TGTGCCAGCAACGGGGGACGGGGAGGGCAGTACTTC. The chain employs TRBV28 and TRBJ2-7; perhaps TRBD2 as D (6 bases). Trimming left V 7 bases short and J 9 bases short, with 16 bases between. Germline V gives CDR1 MDHEN, CDR2 SYDVKM. The CDR3 runs 12 residues.

This clonotype was observed a handful of times. This may stem from a read error, because a much larger clone lies one nucleotide away. The genes are TRBV19 and TRBJ2-1; 9 bases align to TRBD2. This CDR3 has 17 residues. Germline CDR1 reads LNHDA; CDR2 reads SQIVND (reference sequence). The CDR3: CASSMAGGPVMYNEQSF. CDR3 bases: TGTGCCAGTAGTATGGCGGGAGGGCCTGTAATGTACAATGAGCAGTCCTTC.

This clonotype was seen many times. The chain links TRBV20-1 to TRBJ1-5; the D gene is possibly TRBD1 (5 bases). The CDR3 is 14 amino acids. The V gene's germline CDR1 is DFQATT and CDR2 SNEGSKA (reference sequence). The V and J ends lost 0 bases and 6 bases respectively, with 12 bases between them. The CDR3 sequence is CSARDLRRGQPQHF. The DNA of the CDR3 is TGCAGTGCTAGAGATCTGAGAAGGGGTCAGCCCCAGCATTTT.

In its sample, this clonotype was seen many times. This rearrangement joins TRBV27 to TRBJ2-7; maybe TRBD1 (5 bases). Trimming took off 3 bases at V and 2 bases at J, with 8 bases between the two ends. CDR3 length equals 13 residues. The germline V gene has CDR1 MNHEY and CDR2 SMNVEV (reference sequence). The DNA for the CDR3 is TGTGCCAGCAGTTTTCAGGGAACCTACGAGCAGTACTTC. Residues: CASSFQGTYEQYF.

The chain employs TRBV6-2 or TRBV6-3 and TRBJ2-1, with TRBD2 matching over 7 bases. The CDR3 totals 11 residues. V was clipped by 0 bases and J by 15 bases; unmatched bases: 2. CDR1 is MNHEY, CDR2 SVGEGT, per germline. In DNA form, the CDR3 reads TGTGCCAGCAGTTACTCGGGACTACGGTTCTTC. Its protein product is CASSYSGLRFF.

This clonotype was seen many times. The V gene is TRBV10-3, the J gene TRBJ2-2; 9 bases match TRBD2. CDR3 size: 15 residues. V gave up 3 bases and J gave up 6 bases; unmatched junction bases: 5. Germline V CDR1 and CDR2: ENHRY, SYGVKD. Written as DNA, the CDR3 is TGTGCCATCAGTGATCCTAGCGGGAAAGCCGGGGAGCTGTTTTTT. This encodes CAISDPSGKAGELFF.

This clonotype was observed at least ten times. The chain uses TRBV20-1 and TRBJ2-7; 9 positions match TRBD2. After removal of 2 bases from V and 5 bases from J, the junction contained 7 bases not matched to a gene. The CDR3 sequence is 14 residues long. CDR1 and CDR2 from the germline V gene are DFQATT and SNEGSKA (reference sequence). The CDR3 DNA follows: TGCAGTGCTAGATGGCTAGCGGGAATGGACGAGCAGTACTTC. Protein product: CSARWLAGMDEQYF.